Here is one TCR beta chain with its context. Its antigen is unidentified. The data originate from a study of beta chain features in type 1 diabetes. Expressed TCRB transcripts got sequenced, as all isolated RNA was reverse transcribed. Clones were read by immunoSEQ multiplex PCR, and TCRdb kept only the in-frame ones, dropping some. Of 250,000 to 300,000 clones in the sample, around 15% were seen once. V was pared by 1 base and J by 4 bases, with 8 bases between. CDR1 and CDR2 (germline): SGDLS, YYNGEE. The CDR3 loop spans 13 amino acids. Findings of the study overall: Shortening that was moderate but significant affected the TCRB CDR3s of Type 1 diabetes patients in all four CD4+ subsets.

Sequenced sample: naive CD4+ T cells from blood. V and J are TRBV9 and TRBJ1-1; D possibly corresponds to TRBD1 (5 bases). This TCR was recovered from a man aged 25 to 45 with type 1 diabetes. CDR3 amino acids: CASSVSGGTEAFF. CDR3 in DNA: TGTGCCAGCAGCGTAAGCGGGGGCACTGAAGCTTTCTTT. The entire variable domain, with the rest obtained from reference TRBV9 and TRBJ1-1, is as follows: DSGVTQTPKHLITATGQRVTLRCSPRSGDLSVYWYQQSLDQGLQFLIQYYNGEERAKGNILERFSAQQFPDLHSELNLSSLELGDSALYFCASSVSGGTEAFFGQGTRLTVV.